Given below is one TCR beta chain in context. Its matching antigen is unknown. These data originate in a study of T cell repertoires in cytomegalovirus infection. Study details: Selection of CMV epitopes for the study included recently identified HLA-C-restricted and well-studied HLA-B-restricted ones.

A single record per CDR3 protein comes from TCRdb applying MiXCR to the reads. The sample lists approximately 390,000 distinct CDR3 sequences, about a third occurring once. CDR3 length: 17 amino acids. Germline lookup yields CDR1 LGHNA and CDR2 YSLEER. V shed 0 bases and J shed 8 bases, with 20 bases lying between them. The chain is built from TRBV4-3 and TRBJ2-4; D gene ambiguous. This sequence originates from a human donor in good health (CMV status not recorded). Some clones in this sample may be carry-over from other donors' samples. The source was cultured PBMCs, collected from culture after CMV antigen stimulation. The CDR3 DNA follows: TGCGCCAGCAGCCAAGATCCTGGCAGGAACCCTACGGACATTCAGTACTTC. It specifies CASSQDPGRNPTDIQYF.